These T cell receptor beta chains were read from a single sample in a study of OX40 agonist ivuxolimab in advanced cancers. Repertoires were generated with immunoSEQ multiplex PCR, while TCRdb's copy carries only in-frame clones and drops some. This sample has some 79,000 clones, with approximately 90% found just once. The source was CD4+ or CD8+ T cells sorted from blood, collected in a trial of the OX40 agonist ivuxolimab. These receptors were taken from an adult with an advanced solid tumor such as melanoma, head and neck, liver or kidney cancer. Both conserved end residues are part of each CDR3. D genes are given only for firm matches. Expanded clones are given a class, and other clones once, few, many or no size at all.

cdr3_nt: TGTGCCAGCAGCGTTAACCTATGGAACGAGCAGTACTTC
cdr3_aa: CASSVNLWNEQYF
d_call: -
v_call: TRBV9
clone_size: -
j_call: TRBJ2-7

cdr3_nt: TGTGCCAGCAGCGTAGCTCCAGGTGTGAACACTGAAGCTTTCTTT
cdr3_aa: CASSVAPGVNTEAFF
d_call: -
v_call: TRBV9
clone_size: -
j_call: TRBJ1-1

cdr3_nt: TGTGCCAGCAGCGGAGACAGTGGGGAGCAGTACTTC
cdr3_aa: CASSGDSGEQYF
d_call: -
v_call: TRBV5-8
clone_size: -
j_call: TRBJ2-7

cdr3_nt: TGCGCCAGCAGCACGGGACCCTCACTCTACGAGCAGTACTTC
cdr3_aa: CASSTGPSLYEQYF
d_call: -
v_call: TRBV5-1
clone_size: -
j_call: TRBJ2-7

cdr3_nt: TGTGCCAGCAGCTTGGGAGGTGAGCAGTTCTTC
cdr3_aa: CASSLGGEQFF
d_call: -
v_call: TRBV11-3
clone_size: -
j_call: TRBJ2-1

cdr3_nt: TGTGCCAGTAGTATAGAGGGCGGAAACACCATATATTTT
cdr3_aa: CASSIEGGNTIYF
d_call: -
v_call: TRBV19
clone_size: once
j_call: TRBJ1-3

cdr3_nt: TGTGCCAGCAGGGATAATACTCGCTCCTACGAGCAGTACTTC
cdr3_aa: CASRDNTRSYEQYF
d_call: -
v_call: TRBV7-2
clone_size: -
j_call: TRBJ2-7

cdr3_nt: TGCGCCAGCAGCCGGAGGGCTAGCGGGAGAAGCTCCTACAATGAGCAATTCTTC
cdr3_aa: CASSRRASGRSSYNEQFF
d_call: TRBD2
v_call: TRBV5-1
clone_size: once
j_call: TRBJ2-1

cdr3_nt: TGTGCCAGCAGCTTCAGGGGTGGCGAGGGAATTCAGTACTTC
cdr3_aa: CASSFRGGEGIQYF
d_call: -
v_call: TRBV7-2
clone_size: -
j_call: TRBJ2-4

cdr3_nt: TGCGCCAGCAGCACGACCCAGGGAGGCGGCACTGAAGCTTTCTTT
cdr3_aa: CASSTTQGGGTEAFF
d_call: -
v_call: TRBV5-1
clone_size: -
j_call: TRBJ1-1

cdr3_nt: TGTGCCAGCAGCCCCATGCAGGGAGTGAATGGCTACACCTTC
cdr3_aa: CASSPMQGVNGYTF
d_call: -
v_call: TRBV11-2
clone_size: few
j_call: TRBJ1-2

cdr3_nt: TGTGCCAGCAGCCTAGGGGGTAGCGGGACCCCCGGGGAGCTGTTTTTT
cdr3_aa: CASSLGGSGTPGELFF
d_call: TRBD2
v_call: TRBV11-2
clone_size: -
j_call: TRBJ2-2

cdr3_nt: TGTGCCAGCACCGGACTAGCGGGAGTTTCGGTTGAGCAGTTCTTC
cdr3_aa: CASTGLAGVSVEQFF
d_call: TRBD2
v_call: TRBV2
clone_size: -
j_call: TRBJ2-1

cdr3_nt: TGTGCCAGTAGTATAGGACAGGGAAACATTCAGTACTTC
cdr3_aa: CASSIGQGNIQYF
d_call: TRBD1
v_call: TRBV19
clone_size: -
j_call: TRBJ2-4

cdr3_nt: TGTGCCAGCAGCGGCGGGGGACAGTTTAACTATGGCTACACCTTC
cdr3_aa: CASSGGGQFNYGYTF
d_call: TRBD1
v_call: TRBV7-9
clone_size: -
j_call: TRBJ1-2

cdr3_nt: TGTGCCAGCAGCTTGGGGACTAGCGGGAGGGCCATGGGGGGGACCCAGTACTTC
cdr3_aa: CASSLGTSGRAMGGTQYF
d_call: TRBD2
v_call: TRBV5-4
clone_size: -
j_call: TRBJ2-5

cdr3_nt: TGTGCCAGCAGTTACTCGAGGTCCTCTGATGGCTACACCTTC
cdr3_aa: CASSYSRSSDGYTF
d_call: -
v_call: TRBV6-5
clone_size: -
j_call: TRBJ1-2

cdr3_nt: TGTGCCAGTAGAACAGGGTCAGGAAGCGGCTACACCTTC
cdr3_aa: CASRTGSGSGYTF
d_call: -
v_call: TRBV19
clone_size: -
j_call: TRBJ1-2

cdr3_nt: TGTGCCAGCCGCAGCACAGATACGCAGTATTTT
cdr3_aa: CASRSTDTQYF
d_call: -
v_call: TRBV7-9
clone_size: once
j_call: TRBJ2-3

cdr3_nt: TGTGCCAGCAGCATATCGGGGAATCAGCCCCAGCATTTT
cdr3_aa: CASSISGNQPQHF
d_call: -
v_call: TRBV5-4
clone_size: -
j_call: TRBJ1-5

cdr3_nt: TGTGCCAGCAGTGCCACCGGGACTAGCGGGAGAAGCGAGCAGTACTTC
cdr3_aa: CASSATGTSGRSEQYF
d_call: TRBD2
v_call: TRBV25-1
clone_size: -
j_call: TRBJ2-7

cdr3_nt: TGTGCCAGCCGACTAGCGGGACCCAGCTACGAGCAGTACTTC
cdr3_aa: CASRLAGPSYEQYF
d_call: TRBD2
v_call: TRBV6-1
clone_size: -
j_call: TRBJ2-7

cdr3_nt: TGTGCCAGCAGTTTGCAGGGGAACACTGAAGCTTTCTTT
cdr3_aa: CASSLQGNTEAFF
d_call: -
v_call: TRBV2
clone_size: -
j_call: TRBJ1-1

cdr3_nt: TGTGCCAGAAGCTCGTTCGAGTCCAGACAGGCACACTTAGGTCCCTCTGGAAACACCATATATTTT
cdr3_aa: CARSSFESRQAHLGPSGNTIYF
d_call: -
v_call: TRBV5-3
clone_size: -
j_call: TRBJ1-3

cdr3_nt: TGTGCCAGCAGCCTGGGAGGGAGCTCTGGAAACACCATATATTTT
cdr3_aa: CASSLGGSSGNTIYF
d_call: -
v_call: TRBV5-4
clone_size: -
j_call: TRBJ1-3

cdr3_nt: TGTGCCACCAGCAGGGGGGACAGGCGAAAGAACACTGAAGCTTTCTTT
cdr3_aa: CATSRGDRRKNTEAFF
d_call: TRBD1
v_call: TRBV15
clone_size: once
j_call: TRBJ1-1

cdr3_nt: TGTGCCAGCAGCTCATCGACTAGCGGGAGGGAGACCCAGTACTTC
cdr3_aa: CASSSSTSGRETQYF
d_call: TRBD2
v_call: TRBV7-9
clone_size: -
j_call: TRBJ2-5

cdr3_nt: TGTGCCAGCAGACCGGGGGACAGGGAGTTAACCGGGGAGCTGTTTTTT
cdr3_aa: CASRPGDRELTGELFF
d_call: TRBD1
v_call: TRBV7-6
clone_size: -
j_call: TRBJ2-2

cdr3_nt: TGTGCCAGCTCACTGGGACAGGTGGGCATGAACACTGAAGCTTTCTTT
cdr3_aa: CASSLGQVGMNTEAFF
d_call: TRBD1
v_call: TRBV18
clone_size: -
j_call: TRBJ1-1

cdr3_nt: TGTGCCAGCAAGAGAAGCCGGAGCTCCTACGAGCAGTACTTC
cdr3_aa: CASKRSRSSYEQYF
d_call: -
v_call: TRBV5-8
clone_size: -
j_call: TRBJ2-7

cdr3_nt: TGTGCCAGCAGCCTACAGGGACCCACTGAAGCTTTCTTT
cdr3_aa: CASSLQGPTEAFF
d_call: -
v_call: TRBV11-2
clone_size: -
j_call: TRBJ1-1

cdr3_nt: TGTGCCACCAGCCCCCGGCGGGGGAACACCGGGGAGCTGTTTTTT
cdr3_aa: CATSPRRGNTGELFF
d_call: -
v_call: TRBV15
clone_size: -
j_call: TRBJ2-2

cdr3_nt: TGTGCCAGCAGCTCCGGGACTAGCGGGATTCGCGAGCAGTACTTC
cdr3_aa: CASSSGTSGIREQYF
d_call: TRBD2
v_call: TRBV5-4
clone_size: -
j_call: TRBJ2-7

cdr3_nt: TGTGCCAGCTCACCAGGAAGACAGGGGAACACTGAAGCTTTCTTT
cdr3_aa: CASSPGRQGNTEAFF
d_call: TRBD1
v_call: TRBV18
clone_size: -
j_call: TRBJ1-1

cdr3_nt: TGTGCCAGCAGCCTAATAGGGACAGGGGGTTTCTACGAGCAGTACTTC
cdr3_aa: CASSLIGTGGFYEQYF
d_call: TRBD1
v_call: TRBV9
clone_size: -
j_call: TRBJ2-7

cdr3_nt: TGTGCCGCCCCGAAGGACAGGGACAGGGTTTCTTATAGCAATCAGCCCCAGCATTTT
cdr3_aa: CAAPKDRDRVSYSNQPQHF
d_call: TRBD1
v_call: TRBV19
clone_size: -
j_call: TRBJ1-5

cdr3_nt: TGTGCCAGCAGCCCGCGGGGGGGAAGCACTGAAGCTTTCTTT
cdr3_aa: CASSPRGGSTEAFF
d_call: -
v_call: TRBV7-2
clone_size: few
j_call: TRBJ1-1

cdr3_nt: TGTGCCAGCAGCCAAGGTCCCGGGACTAGCGGGAGCTACGAGCAGTACTTC
cdr3_aa: CASSQGPGTSGSYEQYF
d_call: TRBD2
v_call: TRBV4-2
clone_size: -
j_call: TRBJ2-7

cdr3_nt: TGCGCCAGCAGCTTCGGGACAGGGGGGAGGTATGGCTACACCTTC
cdr3_aa: CASSFGTGGRYGYTF
d_call: TRBD1
v_call: TRBV5-1
clone_size: -
j_call: TRBJ1-2

cdr3_nt: TGTGCCAGTAGTATAGCGGGAGGGATAGAGACCCAGTACTTC
cdr3_aa: CASSIAGGIETQYF
d_call: TRBD2
v_call: TRBV19
clone_size: -
j_call: TRBJ2-5

cdr3_nt: TGCGCCAGCAGTGAGAACAGGGTTGGCGGCTACACCTTC
cdr3_aa: CASSENRVGGYTF
d_call: -
v_call: TRBV10-1
clone_size: -
j_call: TRBJ1-2

cdr3_nt: TGCAGCGTTTATGGTGGAGAAAAACTGTTTTTT
cdr3_aa: CSVYGGEKLFF
d_call: -
v_call: TRBV29-1
clone_size: -
j_call: TRBJ1-4